This T cell receptor (beta chain) was captured in a study of blood T cell repertoires in COVID-19. Libraries were prepared by immunoSEQ multiplex PCR; TCRdb keeps only in-frame clonotypes and omits some of them. The repertoire holds 150,000 to 190,000 clones, with 84% as singletons. Germline V gives CDR1 SEHNR, CDR2 FQNEAQ (reference sequence). The CDR3 length is 13 residues. Trimming removed 4 bases at V and 4 bases at J, with 11 bases between. The sample taken for sequencing was PBMCs or T cells enriched from blood (not recorded which). This clonotype was obtained from a man over 45 who had recovered from COVID-19. This rearrangement joins TRBV7-9 to TRBJ2-7; D ambiguous. The CDR3 loop reads CASSSVDSYEQYF. The CDR3 nucleotides read TGTGCCAGCAGCTCAGTCGACTCATACGAGCAGTACTTC. The full variable domain, rest sourced from reference TRBV7-9 and TRBJ2-7, is DTGVSQNPRHKITKRGQNVTFRCDPISEHNRLYWYRQTLGQGPEFLTYFQNEAQLEKSRLLSDRFSAERPKGSFSTLEIQRTEQGDSAMYLCASSSVDSYEQYFGPGTRLTVT.